These T cell receptor beta chains were read from a single sample in a study of blood T cell repertoires in COVID-19. Repertoires were generated with immunoSEQ multiplex PCR, while TCRdb's copy carries only in-frame clones and drops some. The table lists about 120,000 clones, under 90% of them singletons. The specimen was peripheral blood. The source is a woman in her 70s with acute or convalescent COVID-19. Each CDR3 is given with its conserved first and last residue. The order of the fields is clone size, V gene, J gene, D gene, CDR3 protein, CDR3 DNA. A D gene is named only where the DNA matches it firmly. Clone size is stated in some rows and not others, as once, few, many or a class when expanded.

NA	TRBV29-1	TRBJ1-5	NA	CSVGTTRNQPQHF	TGCAGCGTGGGGACAACTCGTAATCAGCCCCAGCATTTT
NA	TRBV23-1	TRBJ1-5	NA	CATESGGAHNQPQHF	TGCGCCACCGAATCGGGGGGGGCTCACAATCAGCCCCAGCATTTT
NA	TRBV7-9	TRBJ1-3	NA	CASSFPGGNTIYF	TGTGCCAGCAGCTTTCCAGGGGGAAACACCATATATTTT
NA	TRBV29-1	TRBJ2-5	NA	CSVVRTVQETQYF	TGCAGCGTTGTCCGGACAGTCCAAGAGACCCAGTACTTC
NA	TRBV30	TRBJ1-4	TRBD1	CAWSPRGTGSLTNEKLFF	TGTGCCTGGAGTCCACGCGGGACAGGATCTTTAACTAATGAAAAACTGTTTTTT
NA	TRBV6-5	TRBJ1-1	NA	CASSYSVTQNTEAFF	TGTGCCAGCAGTTACTCCGTGACACAGAACACTGAAGCTTTCTTT
NA	TRBV10-1	TRBJ2-2	TRBD1	CASSEKDRDGAGELFF	TGCGCCAGCAGTGAGAAGGACAGGGACGGGGCCGGGGAGCTGTTTTTT
NA	TRBV30	TRBJ1-5	NA	CAWSVLSGQPQHF	TGTGCCTGGAGTGTACTGTCGGGACAGCCCCAGCATTTT
NA	TRBV21-1	TRBJ2-3	NA	CASSKVPTPTHTDTQYF	TGTGCCAGCAGCAAAGTTCCGACACCCACCCACACAGATACGCAGTATTTT
NA	TRBV7-3	TRBJ2-1	NA	CASSLTLDNEQFF	TGTGCCAGCAGCTTAACGCTAGACAATGAGCAGTTCTTC
few	TRBV7-6	TRBJ1-1	TRBD1	CASSLEAGGNTEAFF	TGTGCCAGCAGCTTAGAGGCAGGGGGTAACACTGAAGCTTTCTTT
NA	TRBV10-3	TRBJ2-6	TRBD1	CAISDGETGRGANVLTF	TGTGCCATCAGTGATGGGGAGACAGGGCGTGGGGCCAACGTCCTGACTTTC
NA	TRBV6-2/TRBV6-3	TRBJ2-1	NA	CASSYGVGTYNEQFF	TGTGCCAGCAGTTACGGCGTTGGGACTTACAATGAGCAGTTCTTC
NA	TRBV12-3/TRBV12-4	TRBJ2-1	NA	CASMASTANEQFF	TGTGCCAGCATGGCGTCTACAGCCAATGAGCAGTTCTTC
NA	TRBV11-2	TRBJ2-3	NA	CASSLGNRRTDTQYF	TGTGCCAGCAGCTTAGGAAACAGGCGCACAGATACGCAGTATTTT
few	TRBV9	TRBJ1-2	NA	CASSVASSANYGYTF	TGTGCCAGCAGCGTAGCTTCCAGCGCTAACTATGGCTACACCTTC
NA	TRBV6-2/TRBV6-3	TRBJ1-1	NA	CASSWTDLNTEAFF	TGTGCCAGCAGTTGGACAGATCTTAACACTGAAGCTTTCTTT
NA	TRBV5-6	TRBJ2-5	NA	CASSLALAGGETQYF	TGTGCCAGCAGCTTGGCGTTGGCAGGGGGGGAGACCCAGTACTTC
NA	TRBV30	TRBJ2-7	NA	CAWSQQGYEQYF	TGTGCCTGGAGCCAACAGGGTTACGAGCAGTACTTC
NA	TRBV2	TRBJ1-1	NA	CASTALGQRNTEAFF	TGTGCCAGCACCGCCCTCGGACAGCGGAACACTGAAGCTTTCTTT
few	TRBV10-3	TRBJ1-5	NA	CAISQGSNQPQHF	TGTGCCATCAGTCAGGGGAGCAATCAGCCCCAGCATTTT